This T cell receptor beta chain was retrieved from a study of T cell responses to AZD1222 COVID-19 vaccine. Method: immunoSEQ multiplex PCR; TCRdb's copy keeps in-frame clones and lacks some. This table has 88,000 or so clones, approximately 91% appearing once. Overall study findings and caveats: With dominance at 160-218 and 743-854, vaccine-associated CD4 TCRs spanned spike. There were mostly white British donors and more females than males, and clonal diversity was possibly underestimated.

Germline V gene data show CDR1 as SEHNR and CDR2 as FQNEAQ (reference sequence). The CDR3 covers 13 residues. V was trimmed by 3 bases and J by 7 bases, leaving 12 bases between them. Combined were second doses at about 4 or about 12 weeks. For this clone: What it binds is unknown.

The chain links TRBV7-9 to TRBJ2-5; D gene unclear. The clonotype was recovered from an adult who received the AZD1222 COVID-19 vaccine. The sequencing here drew on peripheral blood, taken 28 days after the second AZD1222 dose. The CDR3 bases are TGTGCCAGCAGCTTCGAGGCACCCGGGACCCAGTACTTC. As protein: CASSFEAPGTQYF.